This record covers a single T cell receptor (beta chain). Antigen unknown. V lost 3 bases and J lost 2; bases outside the gene matches: 9. The CDR3 consists of 17 residues. The V gene's germline CDR1 is SGHTA and CDR2 FQGNSA. The sorted conventional CD4+ T cells were CD25-low and CD127-high, with genomic DNA sequenced. The repertoire was sequenced with immunoSEQ multiplex PCR; TCRdb's copy has only in-frame clones and lacks some. The sample consists of 25,000 to 35,000 clones, approximately 96% of them appearing once. This sample was taken from a study of regulatory and conventional T cells in RAG deficiency. Findings and caveats of the study: Patient subsets had shorter CDR3s; Omenn Treg-Tconv overlap exceeded 90%. Other subsets showed approximately 10-fold reductions, but Treg unique TCR beta sequences fell roughly 96-fold in these patients.

Another study also made use of these data, one on regulatory T cells. That work adds: The primer mix had 52 TRBV and 13 TRBJ primers.

This chain joins TRBV7-2 and TRBJ1-5; 8 bases agree with TRBD1. The source material was CD25- CD4+ T cells sorted from blood. The clonotype comes from a human donor in good health. The CDR3 DNA reads TGTGCCAGCAGCTTCGCCCCTACAGGGGGAGGCAATCAGCCCCAGCATTTT. Translating gives CASSFAPTGGGNQPQHF.